This T cell receptor beta chain was recovered during a study of blood T cell repertoires in COVID-19. The wider study: Samples of COVID-19 (acute and convalescent) were obtained from the United States, Italy and Spain. The analysed material was cDNA or gDNA that came from T cells, B-cell-depleted T cells, or PBMCs.

CDR3 size: 22 residues. Germline values: CDR1 LNHDA, CDR2 SQIVND (reference sequence). V lost 1 base, J lost 2 bases, and 31 bases lay in between. In the source study's methods: Amplification from reference gene primers served as the basis for estimated nucleated cell counts. The assay was immunoSEQ multiplex PCR, and TCRdb's table has in-frame clones only and misses some. D and trimming were read from the DNA, whereas the V and J calls and clone size are those reported in that table. The table lists approximately 150,000 clones, 70% to 90% of them singletons. The J gene is TRBJ2-3, the V gene TRBV19, with D possibly matching TRBD1 (5 bases). Specimen: peripheral blood. The TCR comes from a man aged 35 to 55 with acute or convalescent COVID-19. The CDR3 loop is CASSIVVFGRANPERTTDTQYF. In DNA, the CDR3 is TGTGCCAGTAGTATAGTGGTTTTCGGCAGGGCAAACCCCGAGCGTACCACAGATACGCAGTATTTT.